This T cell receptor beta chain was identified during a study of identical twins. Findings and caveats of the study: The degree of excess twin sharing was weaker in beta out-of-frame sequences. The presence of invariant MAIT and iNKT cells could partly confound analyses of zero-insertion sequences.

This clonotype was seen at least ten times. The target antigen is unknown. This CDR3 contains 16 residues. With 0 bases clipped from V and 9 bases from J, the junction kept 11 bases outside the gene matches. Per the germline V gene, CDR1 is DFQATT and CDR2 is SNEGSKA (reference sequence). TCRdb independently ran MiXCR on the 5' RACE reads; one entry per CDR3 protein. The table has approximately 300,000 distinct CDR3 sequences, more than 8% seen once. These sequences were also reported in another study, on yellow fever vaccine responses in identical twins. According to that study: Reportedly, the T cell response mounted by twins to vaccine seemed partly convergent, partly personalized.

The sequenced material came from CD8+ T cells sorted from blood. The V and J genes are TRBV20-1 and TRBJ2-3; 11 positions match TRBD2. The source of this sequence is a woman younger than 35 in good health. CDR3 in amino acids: CSARDSTSGAFTTQYF. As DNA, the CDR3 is TGCAGTGCTAGAGATTCGACTAGCGGGGCTTTTACCACGCAGTATTTT.